The next 32 T cell receptor beta chains were all read from a single sample in a study of PD-1 blockade in classical Hodgkin lymphoma. Using immunoSEQ multiplex PCR, the repertoire was profiled, and TCRdb retains in-frame clones only, with some absent. This table has more than 25,000 clones, under 85% appearing once. No patient escaped relapse after autologous stem cell transplantation, and brentuximab vedotin exposure varied. Source: peripheral blood mononuclear cells (PBMCs), taken before the second cycle of nivolumab. The source is a human donor with classical Hodgkin lymphoma.

The rearrangement links TRBV9 to TRBJ1-6, with a tentative D call TRBD1 (5 bases). The CDR3 runs 15 residues. Germline V gene lookup returns CDR1 SGDLS and CDR2 YYNGEE. The V end was cut by 0 bases, the J end by 7 bases, with 11 bases between. CDR3 DNA: TGTGCCAGCAGCGTAGTCGGAGACAGAAATTCACCCCTCCACTTT. Translated: CASSVVGDRNSPLHF. Combining the CDR3 with reference TRBV9 and TRBJ1-6 gives the whole variable domain DSGVTQTPKHLITATGQRVTLRCSPRSGDLSVYWYQQSLDQGLQFLIQYYNGEERAKGNILERFSAQQFPDLHSELNLSSLELGDSALYFCASSVVGDRNSPLHFGNGTRLTVT.

The V call is TRBV12-5, the J call TRBJ2-1; D is possibly TRBD1 (6 bases). The V end was cut by 1 base, the J end by 12 bases, with 16 bases between. The V gene's germline CDR1 is LGHNT and CDR2 FRNRAP. The CDR3 is 14 residues long. This chain's CDR3 is CASGLEGQSVRQFF. Here the CDR3 DNA reads TGTGCTAGTGGTTTGGAAGGACAGTCCGTACGGCAGTTCTTC.

The CDR3: CAISEMAETQYF. The CDR3 coding sequence is TGTGCCATCAGTGAAATGGCAGAGACCCAGTACTTC. The chain uses TRBV10-3 and TRBJ2-5; the D is unclear. The CDR3 has 12 amino acids. Germline V gene data show CDR1 as ENHRY and CDR2 as SYGVKD. The V and J ends lost 3 bases and 4 bases respectively, with 6 bases between them.

The chain couples TRBV5-4 to TRBJ2-3, with D perhaps matching TRBD1 or TRBD2 (5 bases each). V was pared by 0 bases and J by 6 bases, with 14 bases between. The germline gives CDR1 SGHNT, CDR2 YYREEE (reference sequence). This CDR3 has 15 residues. The DNA for the CDR3 is TGTGCCAGCAGCTTGGGGCCCAGAGGGGACGATACGCAGTATTTT. It codes for CASSLGPRGDDTQYF.

The V call is TRBV28, the J call TRBJ1-2; TRBD1 agrees at 8 bases. The J segment lost 4 bases and the V segment lost 1 base, leaving 5 bases of the junction unmatched. CDR1 is MDHEN and CDR2 is SYDVKM in the germline V gene. The CDR3 has 15 residues. The CDR3 DNA reads TGTGCCAGCAGTTTATCGGACAGGGAAGTCTATGGCTACACCTTC. Protein product: CASSLSDREVYGYTF.

This chain's CDR3 is CASSVNSEQFF. CDR3 nucleotides: TGTGCCAGCAGCGTAAATTCTGAGCAGTTCTTC. The chain combines TRBV9 with TRBJ2-1; D not resolved. The CDR3 runs to 11 residues. Germline V gives CDR1 SGDLS, CDR2 YYNGEE. Trimming pared 1 base from V and 9 bases from J, leaving 5 bases between. Together with reference TRBV9 and TRBJ2-1, the CDR3 gives the full variable domain: DSGVTQTPKHLITATGQRVTLRCSPRSGDLSVYWYQQSLDQGLQFLIQYYNGEERAKGNILERFSAQQFPDLHSELNLSSLELGDSALYFCASSVNSEQFFGPGTRLTVL.

The rearrangement uses TRBV2 and TRBJ2-5, with a possible D match to TRBD2 (5 bases). Trimming pared 7 bases from V and 2 bases from J, leaving 11 bases between. From germline, CDR1 is SNHLY and CDR2 FYNNEI. The CDR3 runs to 13 residues. This CDR3 reads CASKQPGQETQYF. The CDR3 DNA is TGTGCCAGCAAGCAACCGGGACAAGAGACCCAGTACTTC.

J is TRBJ1-1 and V is TRBV11-2; D unclear. From germline, CDR1 is SGHAT and CDR2 FQNNGV. Trimming stripped 5 bases from V and 1 base from J, with 14 bases between. The CDR3 runs 15 residues. For the CDR3, the DNA is TGTGCCAGCAGCGCCAGGAGAGCGCCGAACACTGAAGCTTTCTTT. Its translation: CASSARRAPNTEAFF.

This chain uses TRBV6-1 with TRBJ1-5, with D possibly being TRBD1 (5 bases). The ends were cut back, 1 base at V and 2 bases at J, with 9 bases in the middle. Germline CDR1 reads MNHNS; CDR2 reads SASEGT. This CDR3 is 15 amino acids long. The chain's CDR3 is CASSEGTGGNQPQHF. The CDR3, as DNA: TGTGCCAGCAGTGAAGGCACGGGGGGCAATCAGCCCCAGCATTTT.

The genes are TRBV4-2 and TRBJ2-2; a weak D match, TRBD2 (5 bases). V lost 1 base, J lost 1 base, and 10 bases lay in between. Per the germline V gene, CDR1 is LGHNA and CDR2 is YNFKEQ. The CDR3 runs to 16 residues. CDR3 coding DNA: TGTGCCAGCAGCCAAGCCGGGGTAGGGAACACCGGGGAGCTGTTTTTT. Its protein product is CASSQAGVGNTGELFF.

This sequence joins TRBV7-9 and TRBJ2-5; D is undetermined. Germline CDR1 and CDR2: SEHNR and FQNEAQ (reference sequence). The CDR3 length is 13 residues. The V end lost 5 bases, the J end lost 5 bases, and 12 bases lay between the germline ends. This CDR3 is CASSPSPRETQYF. The CDR3 coding sequence is TGTGCCAGCAGCCCCTCCCCCCGGGAGACCCAGTACTTC.

This sequence joins TRBV15 and TRBJ2-3; perhaps TRBD1 as D (5 bases). CDR1 is LNHNV, CDR2 YYDKDF, per germline (reference sequence). Trimming removed 0 bases at V and 0 bases at J, with 10 bases between. This CDR3 comprises 16 residues. This chain's CDR3 is CATSRDGAASTDTQYF. As DNA, the CDR3 is TGTGCCACCAGCAGAGATGGGGCGGCTAGCACAGATACGCAGTATTTT.

The gene calls are TRBV5-1 and TRBJ2-5, with 8 nucleotides matching TRBD1. The CDR3 contains 17 residues. The germline V gene encodes CDR1 SGHRS and CDR2 YFSETQ. The trim removed 0 bases at V and 1 base at J, leaving 8 bases unmatched. The CDR3 loop reads CASSLGPWTGIQETQYF. CDR3 nucleotides: TGCGCCAGCAGCTTGGGGCCGTGGACAGGGATCCAAGAGACCCAGTACTTC.

The rearrangement joins TRBV5-1 to TRBJ1-1; D is unresolved. Germline V gene data show CDR1 as SGHRS and CDR2 as YFSETQ. The V end lost 0 bases, the J end lost 4 bases, and 16 bases lay between the germline ends. The CDR3 totals 16 residues. CDR3 DNA: TGCGCCAGCAGCTTGGCCCCTGTGGGCACGGTCACTGAAGCTTTCTTT. Its translation: CASSLAPVGTVTEAFF.

This clone has just a few counts. The chain employs TRBV18 and TRBJ2-6; no clear D gene. The CDR3 totals 17 residues. Germline CDR1 is KGHSH and CDR2 is LQKENI. The V end was cut by 2 bases, the J end by 4 bases, with 15 bases between. The CDR3 coding sequence is TGTGCCAGCTCACCATCACCGACGGCGCTCGGGGCCAACGTCCTGACTTTC. It codes for CASSPSPTALGANVLTF.

A note on this clone: One junction end does not reproduce the germline sequence, and a read error may be involved. The gene calls are TRBV29-1 and TRBJ2-1; D unresolved. The CDR3 runs 10 residues. CDR1 SQVTM and CDR2 ANQGSEA come from the germline V gene. This chain's CDR3 is CSIEWPEQFF. The DNA for the CDR3 is TGCAGCATTGAATGGCCTGAGCAGTTCTTC.

The genes are TRBV5-1 and TRBJ1-1, with D maybe TRBD1 (5 bases). The germline V gene has CDR1 SGHRS and CDR2 YFSETQ. V lost 4 bases to trimming and J lost 4 bases, with 17 bases between them. CDR3 size: 15 residues. The CDR3 spells CASSAQGSGGTEAFF. The CDR3 DNA is TGCGCCAGCAGCGCCCAAGGGTCCGGGGGCACTGAAGCTTTCTTT.

This chain connects TRBV7-3 to TRBJ1-1; D is perhaps TRBD1 (5 bases). Trimming shortened V by 1 base and J by 8 bases, and 11 bases separated the two germline ends. The CDR3 spans 13 residues. CDR1 is SGHTA, CDR2 FQGTGA, per germline. The CDR3 loop reads CASSLREGREAFF. The CDR3 DNA reads as TGTGCCAGCAGCTTAAGGGAGGGGCGGGAAGCTTTCTTT.

This chain links TRBV5-1 with TRBJ1-2; 7 bases are a match to TRBD1. The CDR3 contains 13 residues. Germline CDR1 SGHRS, CDR2 YFSETQ. Unmatched junction bases numbered 5, after V lost 4 bases and J lost 5 bases. CDR3 loop: CASSPDRTYGYTF. In DNA, the CDR3 is TGCGCCAGCAGCCCGGACAGGACGTATGGCTACACCTTC. The full variable domain, rest sourced from reference TRBV5-1 and TRBJ1-2, is KAGVTQTPRYLIKTRGQQVTLSCSPISGHRSVSWYQQTPGQGLQFLFEYFSETQRNKGNFPGRFSGRQFSNSRSEMNVSTLELGDSALYLCASSPDRTYGYTFGSGTRLTVV.

This clone has just a few counts. The chain combines TRBV10-3 with TRBJ2-3; D is possibly TRBD1 (5 bases). Per the germline V gene, CDR1 is ENHRY and CDR2 is SYGVKD. The germline V and J ends were trimmed by 8 bases and 2 bases, with 20 bases remaining between them. The CDR3 length is 16 residues. CDR3 in amino acids: CAIGSATDSNTDTQYF. In DNA, the CDR3 is TGTGCCATCGGCTCCGCGACAGACAGTAACACAGATACGCAGTATTTT.

The CDR3 spells CASSYGRYSGANVLTF. The CDR3 DNA follows: TGTGCCAGCAGTTATGGACGGTACTCTGGGGCCAACGTCCTGACTTTC. The V call is TRBV6-5, the J call TRBJ2-6; unclear D gene. Germline V gene data show CDR1 as MNHEY and CDR2 as SVGAGI. This CDR3 spans 16 amino acids. V lost 3 bases and J lost 0, with 9 bases in between.

The DNA of the CDR3 is TGTGCCAGCAGTGTGCAGGGCTCCTACGAGCAGTACTTC. This sequence encodes CASSVQGSYEQYF. V usage is TRBV6-1 and J usage is TRBJ2-7; maybe TRBD1 (5 bases). Germline V gene data show CDR1 as MNHNS and CDR2 as SASEGT. The CDR3 length is 13 residues. V gave up 4 bases and J gave up 0 bases, with 7 bases separating them.

This clone has more than one count but fewer than ten. V usage is TRBV19 and J usage is TRBJ1-2, with D possibly matching TRBD1 (5 bases). The CDR3 covers 13 residues. V was shortened by 5 bases and J by 2 bases, with 9 bases between the two germline ends. The germline V gene encodes CDR1 LNHDA and CDR2 SQIVND (reference sequence). CDR3 protein: CASSSGVNYGYTF. The CDR3 DNA follows: TGTGCCAGTAGTTCGGGGGTGAACTATGGCTACACCTTC.

V usage is TRBV5-8 and J usage is TRBJ2-2; D might be TRBD1 or TRBD2, each matching 5 bases. Germline V lookup: CDR1 SGHTS, CDR2 YDEGEE. CDR3 length: 19 amino acids. With 6 bases removed from V and 6 bases from J, the gap between germline ends came to 30 bases. CDR3 residues: CASTLNRVIWDRYSGELFF. The CDR3 coding sequence is TGTGCCAGCACTCTGAACCGGGTCATTTGGGACCGTTACTCCGGGGAGCTGTTTTTT.

V and J are TRBV4-3 and TRBJ2-2; D possibly matches TRBD1 or TRBD2 (7 bases each). Germline V gives CDR1 LGHNA, CDR2 YSLEER. CDR3 size: 16 residues. Between the trimmed V and J ends, which lost 0 bases and 1 base, there was a span of 9 bases. The CDR3 is CASSQDRGGNTGELFF. CDR3 coding DNA: TGCGCCAGCAGCCAAGACAGGGGGGGGAACACCGGGGAGCTGTTTTTT.

The CDR3 DNA follows: TGTGCCAGCAGCTTTGGACACGAGCAGTACTTC. Translation: CASSFGHEQYF. This chain connects TRBV5-6 to TRBJ2-7; D gene uncertain. From germline, CDR1 is SGHDT and CDR2 YYEEEE. The V gene lost 2 bases and the J gene lost 5 bases, with 5 bases spanning the gap. This CDR3 region has 11 residues.

This chain joins TRBV6-5 and TRBJ1-6, with TRBD1 matching 7 bases. The V segment lost 2 bases and the J segment 6 bases; nucleotides outside the gene matches: 4. Germline loops: CDR1 MNHEY, CDR2 SVGAGI. The CDR3 contains 15 residues. The DNA for the CDR3 is TGTGCCAGCAGTTACGAGGGACAGCTTAATTCACCCCTCCACTTT. It translates to CASSYEGQLNSPLHF.

The V and J genes are TRBV25-1 and TRBJ2-7; 10 bases align to TRBD1. V lost 6 bases to trimming and J lost 4 bases; unmatched junction nucleotides: 6. Germline values: CDR1 MGHDK, CDR2 SYGVNS. The CDR3 is made up of 14 amino acids. The CDR3, as DNA: TGTGCCAGCAGGAGGACAGGGGGTCCATACGAGCAGTACTTC. Protein: CASRRTGGPYEQYF.

The V and J genes are TRBV29-1 and TRBJ2-7; 8 bases line up with TRBD1. Germline V gene data show CDR1 as SQVTM and CDR2 as ANQGSEA. The V segment lost 8 bases and the J segment 7 bases; nucleotides outside the gene matches: 13. This CDR3 region has 13 residues. This CDR3 is CSFRRTGTREQYF. In DNA, the CDR3 is TGCAGCTTTCGTAGGACAGGGACGCGAGAGCAGTACTTC.

The chain links TRBV5-1 to TRBJ1-1; D may be TRBD1 (5 bases). Trimming pared 3 bases from V and 3 bases from J, leaving 9 bases between. CDR1 and CDR2 (germline): SGHRS, YFSETQ. The CDR3 loop spans 13 amino acids. For the CDR3, the DNA is TGCGCCAGCAGCTATGGGGGAGACACTGAAGCTTTCTTT. Its protein is CASSYGGDTEAFF.

This chain uses TRBV5-5 with TRBJ2-2; 10 positions match TRBD2. Germline lookup yields CDR1 SGHKS and CDR2 YYEKEE (reference sequence). This CDR3 spans 17 amino acids. V trimming: 2 bases; J trimming: 0 bases; junction bases outside the gene matches: 4. CDR3 nucleotide sequence: TGTGCCAGCAGCTTTCTAGCGGGGGCTGCGAACACCGGGGAGCTGTTTTTT. It codes for CASSFLAGAANTGELFF.

The J gene is TRBJ2-1, the V gene TRBV30; possibly TRBD2 for D (7 bases). Trimming pared 5 bases from V and 6 bases from J, leaving 14 bases between. This CDR3 has 13 amino acids. Germline V gene sequence: CDR1 GTSNPN, CDR2 SVGIG (reference sequence). CDR3 DNA sequence: TGTGCCTGGGATGCGGGGGCCTCCAATGAGCAGTTCTTC. It translates to CAWDAGASNEQFF.